These 19 T cell receptor beta chains originate from one sample sequenced in a study of T cell changes during pregnancy in multiple sclerosis. Sequenced by immunoSEQ multiplex PCR; TCRdb stores in-frame clones only, minus some. Here the sample spans approximately 50,000 clones, over 80% being singletons. This material consisted of CD4+ T cells from peripheral blood mononuclear cells, taken in the third trimester of pregnancy. The receptors derive from a female donor with multiple sclerosis, enrolled in a pregnancy study.

This clone has a single count. The rearrangement joins TRBV6-1 to TRBJ2-1, with a weak D call TRBD1 (6 bases). CDR3 size: 12 residues. Germline assignment: CDR1 MNHNS and CDR2 SASEGT. The V end was cut by 10 bases, the J end by 4 bases, with 11 bases between. The CDR3 nucleotides read TGTGCCACCAGGACAGTATACAATGAGCAGTTCTTC. The encoded protein is CATRTVYNEQFF.

The chain links TRBV18 to TRBJ1-4, with 12 bases identical to TRBD1. Trimming took 0 bases from V and 10 from J; bases not matched to a gene: 0. Germline CDR1 reads KGHSH; CDR2 reads LQKENI. The CDR3 has 14 amino acids. DNA of the CDR3: TGTGCCAGCTCACCACCGGGACAGGGGGCAAAACTGTTTTTT. This gives the protein CASSPPGQGAKLFF.

The chain combines TRBV4-1 with TRBJ2-1; D might be TRBD1 (6 bases). The CDR3 consists of 17 residues. V dropped 4 bases and J dropped 1 base, with 17 bases sitting between them. Germline lookup yields CDR1 MGHRA and CDR2 YSYEKL. Here the CDR3 DNA reads TGCGCCAGCAGCCCCCCAGCCCAGGGGAATTCCTACAATGAGCAGTTCTTC. Translation: CASSPPAQGNSYNEQFF.

The gene calls are TRBV28 and TRBJ2-1, with D uncertain. CDR3 length: 12 residues. V was shortened by 1 base and J by 9 bases, with 7 bases between the two germline ends. Germline V gene lookup returns CDR1 MDHEN and CDR2 SYDVKM. The CDR3 sequence is CASSLLSGEQFF. CDR3 coding DNA: TGTGCCAGCAGTTTATTGTCAGGTGAGCAGTTCTTC.

This rearrangement joins TRBV21-1 to TRBJ2-3; the table's D call, TRBD1, has no DNA check behind it. TRBV21-1 is labeled a pseudogene. CDR3 length: 15 residues. CDR3 nucleotides: TGTGCCAGCAGCAAAGTTCAGGGGATCACAGATACGCAGTATTTT. Amino acids: CASSKVQGITDTQYF.

This chain uses TRBV6-1 with TRBJ1-5; TRBD1 is a possible D gene (5 bases). V shed 5 bases and J shed 6 bases, with 14 bases lying between them. Germline CDR1 is MNHNS and CDR2 is SASEGT. The CDR3 contains 14 residues. The CDR3 region has the DNA TGTGCCAGCAGTCACCCGGGGGTGGCTCAGCCCCAGCATTTT. This gives the protein CASSHPGVAQPQHF.

V usage is TRBV28 and J usage is TRBJ1-5; 9 positions match TRBD1. This CDR3 contains 13 residues. CDR1 is MDHEN, CDR2 SYDVKM, per germline. The trim removed 8 bases at V and 7 bases at J, leaving 6 bases unmatched. CDR3 region: CASSGTGTQPQHF. In DNA form, the CDR3 reads TGTGCCAGCTCGGGGACAGGGACCCAGCCCCAGCATTTT.

V is TRBV5-1 and J is TRBJ2-4; the D gene is possibly TRBD2 (6 bases). CDR1 is SGHRS, CDR2 YFSETQ, per germline. V was clipped by 4 bases and J by 14 bases, with 22 bases between them. The CDR3 has 14 residues. For the CDR3, the DNA is TGCGCCAGCAGCGCGGGACCCTCTAACAGGATTGAGTACTTC. This encodes CASSAGPSNRIEYF.

The chain links TRBV19 to TRBJ1-4, with 7 nucleotides matching TRBD1. Germline CDR1 and CDR2: LNHDA and SQIVND (reference sequence). V trimming: 6 bases; J trimming: 3 bases; junction bases outside the gene matches: 7. This CDR3 comprises 15 residues. In nucleotides, the CDR3 is TGTGCCAGTAGGAAAGGGGGCGCATCTAATGAAAAACTGTTTTTT. Encoded protein: CASRKGGASNEKLFF.

V gene TRBV7-8 combines with J gene TRBJ2-7, with 7 bases identical to TRBD2. Unmatched junction bases numbered 10, after V lost 1 base and J lost 4 bases. Looked up from germline, CDR1 is SGHVS and CDR2 is FQNEAQ. This CDR3 spans 16 amino acids. The CDR3 DNA sequence: TGTGCCAGCAGCTTAGGAGAGCTACTAGCGCGATACGAGCAGTACTTC. Translating gives CASSLGELLARYEQYF.

This chain links TRBV30 with TRBJ2-3; D gene uncertain. The V gene lost 7 bases and the J gene lost 4 bases, with 9 bases spanning the gap. CDR1 and CDR2 from the germline V gene are GTSNPN and SVGIG (reference sequence). The CDR3 is 11 amino acids. CDR3 in DNA: TGTGCCTCGCGGATAGCAGATACGCAGTATTTT. As protein: CASRIADTQYF. Variable domain in full (rest from reference TRBV30 and TRBJ2-3): SQTIHQWPATLVQPVGSPLSLECTVEGTSNPNLYWYRQAAGRGLQLLFYSVGIGQISSEVPQNLSASRPQDRQFILSSKKLLLSDSGFYLCASRIADTQYFGPGTRLTVL.

This clone was counted between two and nine times. The chain recombines TRBV11-2 with TRBJ2-3; TRBD2 matches 8 bases. V shed 4 bases, J shed 9 bases, and the junction held 18 bases outside the gene matches. The CDR3 length is 17 residues. Germline loops: CDR1 SGHAT, CDR2 FQNNGV. The CDR3, as DNA: TGTGCCAGCAGCTCCCCTCCAGGGACTAGTCTGTCAGGAACGCAGTATTTT. It specifies CASSSPPGTSLSGTQYF.

The V call is TRBV27, the J call TRBJ2-7; 13 bases are shared with TRBD2. The CDR3 has 17 amino acids. The junction had 12 bases not matched to a gene; V was cut back by 5 bases and J by 5 bases. The germline CDR1 and CDR2 sequences are MNHEY and SMNVEV (reference sequence). The CDR3 region is CASSPFLGTSGTNEQYF. CDR3 sequence (DNA): TGTGCCAGCAGTCCATTTCTTGGGACTAGCGGGACCAACGAGCAGTACTTC.

V usage is TRBV27 and J usage is TRBJ1-1; 7 positions match TRBD1. CDR1 is MNHEY, CDR2 SMNVEV, per germline (reference sequence). This CDR3 comprises 15 residues. The V gene end was trimmed by 2 bases and the J gene end by 4 bases; junction bases not matched to a gene: 7. The CDR3 loop reads CASSLQGGFGTEAFF. The CDR3 coding sequence is TGTGCCAGCAGTTTACAGGGGGGATTTGGCACTGAAGCTTTCTTT.

This sequence joins TRBV27 and TRBJ2-1; TRBD2 matches at 14 bases. This CDR3 is 16 amino acids long. V shed 4 bases, J shed 7 bases, and the junction held 6 bases outside the gene matches. Germline values: CDR1 MNHEY, CDR2 SMNVEV (reference sequence). CDR3 nucleotides: TGTGCCAGCAGTTCCGGGGGACTAGCGGGGGCTAATGAGCAGTTCTTC. Amino acid sequence: CASSSGGLAGANEQFF.

This clone was observed a single time. The genes are TRBV6-5 and TRBJ1-2; TRBD1 matches at 8 bases. The CDR3 has 13 amino acids. V lost 6 bases and J lost 1; bases outside the gene matches: 1. Germline V gene data show CDR1 as MNHEY and CDR2 as SVGAGI. The CDR3 reads CASRQGVNYGYTF. The CDR3 region has the DNA TGTGCCAGCAGACAGGGGGTTAACTATGGCTACACCTTC.

This chain uses TRBV15 with TRBJ2-7; weak D call: TRBD2 (5 bases). Trimming removed 0 bases at V and 6 bases at J, with 15 bases between. This CDR3 is 15 amino acids long. Germline loops: CDR1 LNHNV, CDR2 YYDKDF (reference sequence). CDR3 DNA sequence: TGTGCCACCAGCAGAGATCCGTCGGGAATAGGCGAGCAGTACTTC. This translates into CATSRDPSGIGEQYF.

The V call is TRBV28, the J call TRBJ1-4, with a weak D call TRBD1 (6 bases). V was pared by 2 bases and J by 4 bases, with 8 bases between. The CDR3 contains 14 residues. CDR1 and CDR2 (germline): MDHEN, SYDVKM. In nucleotides, the CDR3 is TGTGCCAGCAGTTTACCAGGGGTTAATGAAAAACTGTTTTTT. Translation gives CASSLPGVNEKLFF.

A single count supports this clone. V usage is TRBV18 and J usage is TRBJ2-1, with D unresolved. The germline CDR1 and CDR2 sequences are KGHSH and LQKENI. The V end was cut by 3 bases, the J end by 7 bases, with 19 bases between. The CDR3 totals 16 residues. DNA for the CDR3: TGTGCCAGCTCACCCCCTAATGTCCCAATCAATAATGAGCAGTTCTTC. Its protein product is CASSPPNVPINNEQFF.